A selection of T cell receptor beta chains follows, all from one sample in a study of early T cells in non-severe SARS-CoV-2 infection. A single record per CDR3 protein comes from TCRdb applying MiXCR to the 5' RACE reads. Of about 28,000 distinct CDR3 sequences in the sample, 4.6% were seen once. The sequencing here drew on whole blood, taken at baseline. These receptors originate from an adult who was a healthcare worker with PCR-confirmed SARS-CoV-2 infection or an uninfected control (not recorded which). CDR3s include the opening cysteine and the closing phenylalanine or tryptophan. A D gene is named only where the DNA matches it firmly. A row's size may be missing; if present it is once, few, many or a size class.

V gene: TRBV19
D gene: .
J gene: TRBJ2-2
clone size: many
CDR3 DNA: TGTGCCAGTAGGGGACATGGGCTCGCCACCGGGGAGCTGTTTTTT
CDR3 protein: CASRGHGLATGELFF

V gene: TRBV13
D gene: .
J gene: TRBJ2-5
clone size: medium-sized
CDR3 DNA: TGTGCCAGCAGCTCGAGACTTTGGGGGGGCCTGGAGACCCAGTACTTC
CDR3 protein: CASSSRLWGGLETQYF

V gene: TRBV11-2
D gene: .
J gene: TRBJ2-4
clone size: .
CDR3 DNA: TGTGCCAGCAGCCGCGACGGGGCCAAAAACATTCAGTACTTC
CDR3 protein: CASSRDGAKNIQYF

V gene: TRBV14
D gene: .
J gene: TRBJ2-7
clone size: many
CDR3 DNA: TGTGCCAGCAGCCAAGGGAGCGTTTACTACTATGAGCAGTACTTC
CDR3 protein: CASSQGSVYYYEQYF

V gene: TRBV19
D gene: TRBD2
J gene: TRBJ2-7
clone size: many
CDR3 DNA: TGTGCCAGTAGCATTATCGGGACTAGTCTCTACGAGCAGTACTTC
CDR3 protein: CASSIIGTSLYEQYF

V gene: TRBV4-3
D gene: .
J gene: TRBJ2-1
clone size: medium-sized
CDR3 DNA: TGCGCCAGCAGCCAAGATTGGGGAGAGGACTCGCTATTCTACAATGAGCAGTTCTTC
CDR3 protein: CASSQDWGEDSLFYNEQFF

V gene: TRBV5-5
D gene: TRBD1
J gene: TRBJ2-1
clone size: few
CDR3 DNA: TGTGCCAGCAGCTTACAGGGGGGCTCCTACAATGAGCAGTTCTTC
CDR3 protein: CASSLQGGSYNEQFF

V gene: TRBV20-1
D gene: .
J gene: TRBJ1-5
clone size: many
CDR3 DNA: TGCAGTGCTAGATCCCGATTAGGCAATCAGCCCCAGCATTTT
CDR3 protein: CSARSRLGNQPQHF

V gene: TRBV7-3
D gene: .
J gene: TRBJ2-3
clone size: many
CDR3 DNA: TGTGCCAGCAGCCCGACGCATAGCACAGATACGCAGTATTTT
CDR3 protein: CASSPTHSTDTQYF

V gene: TRBV9
D gene: .
J gene: TRBJ2-5
clone size: .
CDR3 DNA: TGTGCCAGCAGCCTCATGGGAGAGACCCAGTACTTC
CDR3 protein: CASSLMGETQYF

V gene: TRBV18
D gene: TRBD2
J gene: TRBJ2-7
clone size: many
CDR3 DNA: TGTGCCAGCTCACCCCCCCCGGGGGGACTAGCGGGAGACGAGCAGTACTTC
CDR3 protein: CASSPPPGGLAGDEQYF

V gene: TRBV7-2
D gene: .
J gene: TRBJ2-3
clone size: many
CDR3 DNA: TGTGCCAGCAGCTTAGCGGGGGCCCTCACAGATACGCAGTATTTT
CDR3 protein: CASSLAGALTDTQYF

V gene: TRBV11-1
D gene: .
J gene: TRBJ2-3
clone size: many
CDR3 DNA: TGTGCCAGCCGGTGGAGGGGGGGCCGTTGGAGCACAGATACGCAGTATTTT
CDR3 protein: CASRWRGGRWSTDTQYF

V gene: TRBV6-1
D gene: .
J gene: TRBJ1-5
clone size: many
CDR3 DNA: TGTGCCAGCAGTGAAGAAAGGAGCCAGCCCCAGCATTTT
CDR3 protein: CASSEERSQPQHF

V gene: TRBV18
D gene: .
J gene: TRBJ1-1
clone size: many
CDR3 DNA: TGTGCCAGCTCACCACCGGGGAGGGGAGGGACTGAAGCTTTCTTT
CDR3 protein: CASSPPGRGGTEAFF

V gene: TRBV28
D gene: TRBD2
J gene: TRBJ2-7
clone size: .
CDR3 DNA: TGTGCCACCCGTAGCGGGGTTACCTACGAGCAGTACTTC
CDR3 protein: CATRSGVTYEQYF

V gene: TRBV7-9
D gene: .
J gene: TRBJ2-5
clone size: many
CDR3 DNA: TGTGCCAGCAGCTTATCCCCACGGGAGACCCAGTACTTC
CDR3 protein: CASSLSPRETQYF

V gene: TRBV11-3
D gene: .
J gene: TRBJ2-7
clone size: many
CDR3 DNA: TGTGCCAGCAGCGTTCAGTACTCCTACGAGCAGTACTTC
CDR3 protein: CASSVQYSYEQYF

V gene: TRBV29-1
D gene: .
J gene: TRBJ1-2
clone size: many
CDR3 DNA: TGCAGCGCGACAAATAACTATGGCTACACCTTC
CDR3 protein: CSATNNYGYTF

V gene: TRBV15
D gene: TRBD1
J gene: TRBJ1-2
clone size: many
CDR3 DNA: TGTGCCACCAGCAGAGATATAGGGGGCGCGTACACCTTC
CDR3 protein: CATSRDIGGAYTF

V gene: TRBV7-9
D gene: .
J gene: TRBJ1-1
clone size: many
CDR3 DNA: TGTGCCAGCAGCTTAAAGTTCCGTGGGATGAACACTGAAGCTTTCTTT
CDR3 protein: CASSLKFRGMNTEAFF

V gene: TRBV19
D gene: TRBD2
J gene: TRBJ2-1
clone size: few
CDR3 DNA: TGTGCCAGTAGACTAGCGGGAGGGCCTGGAAATGAGCAGTTCTTC
CDR3 protein: CASRLAGGPGNEQFF

V gene: TRBV7-9
D gene: .
J gene: TRBJ2-7
clone size: medium-sized
CDR3 DNA: TGTGCCAGCAGCCGCGCACAGACCTACGAGCAGTACTTC
CDR3 protein: CASSRAQTYEQYF

V gene: TRBV7-2
D gene: .
J gene: TRBJ2-7
clone size: many
CDR3 DNA: TGTGCCAGCAGCTTAAAGGCGGGGACCTACGAGCAGTACTTC
CDR3 protein: CASSLKAGTYEQYF

V gene: TRBV2
D gene: TRBD2
J gene: TRBJ2-1
clone size: many
CDR3 DNA: TGTGCCAGCAGTGGACTAGCGGGAGGAAGCAATGAGCAGTTCTTC
CDR3 protein: CASSGLAGGSNEQFF

V gene: TRBV28
D gene: .
J gene: TRBJ2-7
clone size: few
CDR3 DNA: TGTGCCAGCAAGTTAAGGTGGGGGGCAACCTACGAGCAGTACTTC
CDR3 protein: CASKLRWGATYEQYF

V gene: TRBV10-3
D gene: .
J gene: TRBJ2-3
clone size: few
CDR3 DNA: TGTGCCATCAGTGTCGGGGATACGCAGTATTTT
CDR3 protein: CAISVGDTQYF

V gene: TRBV6-2/TRBV6-3
D gene: .
J gene: TRBJ2-7
clone size: many
CDR3 DNA: TGTGCCAGCAGTTATTGGTTCCCCCGAGGACAGTCCTCCTACGAGCAGTACTTC
CDR3 protein: CASSYWFPRGQSSYEQYF

V gene: TRBV12-5
D gene: TRBD2
J gene: TRBJ2-7
clone size: few
CDR3 DNA: TGTGCTAGTGGTCCAGGGACTAGCGGGGAACCTTGGGAGCAGTACTTC
CDR3 protein: CASGPGTSGEPWEQYF

V gene: TRBV20-1
D gene: .
J gene: TRBJ2-2
clone size: many
CDR3 DNA: TGCAGTGCTAGGGGTCAGGGTAACACCGGGGAGCTGTTTTTT
CDR3 protein: CSARGQGNTGELFF

V gene: TRBV7-3
D gene: .
J gene: TRBJ2-6
clone size: many
CDR3 DNA: TGTGCCAGCAGCAGTCCGAGTCTGTTTGCCAACGTCCTGACTTTC
CDR3 protein: CASSSPSLFANVLTF

V gene: TRBV3-1
D gene: TRBD2
J gene: TRBJ2-1
clone size: few
CDR3 DNA: TGTGCCAGCAGGGGACTAGCGGGAGGCTCCTACAATGAGCAGTTCTTC
CDR3 protein: CASRGLAGGSYNEQFF